This T cell receptor beta chain was retrieved from a study of T-cell reconstitution after alpha-beta-depleted transplantation in children. Study-wide points: Several hundred rapidly expanded clones from non-depleted graft cells reportedly supplied alpha-beta T cells about two months post-transplant. Diversity of TCRbeta at day 60 was high in some patients, arising from surviving recipient T cells and thymic progenitors. A year had passed since transplant, and T-cell counts and diversity by then came mostly from newly produced T cells.

The TCRbeta library incorporated unique molecular identifiers. MiXCR was run by TCRdb on the PCR reads, yielding one entry per CDR3 protein. The sample contains hundreds of thousands of distinct CDR3 sequences, around 13% of which appear only once. The sample holds many counts of this clonotype. Its antigen remains unidentified. Trimming took 6 bases from V and 4 from J, leaving 12 bases between them. This CDR3 is 13 amino acids long. The receptor was isolated from a girl aged 2-10 years with congenital amegakaryocytic thrombocytopenia, due to receive a stem cell transplant. This chain links TRBV12-3 or TRBV12-4 with TRBJ2-5; D uncertain. Source: PBMCs, taken before TCRalphabeta/CD19-depleted stem cell transplant. The CDR3 DNA reads TGTGCCAGCAGCCCTTGGGGTCGAGAGACCCAGTACTTC. This encodes CASSPWGRETQYF.